The 8 T cell receptor beta chains given below trace back to one sample, sequenced in a study of T-cell reconstitution after alpha-beta-depleted transplantation in children. TCRbeta library construction was performed incorporating unique molecular identifiers. TCRdb itself ran the PCR reads through MiXCR, one entry per CDR3 protein. The repertoire includes 800,000 to 1,000,000 distinct CDR3 sequences, about 29% of them detected once, and about 28% sits in the top ten. Material: PBMCs, mostly from graft donor cells, obtained 360 days after TCRalphabeta/CD19-depleted stem cell transplant. The receptor set was obtained from a boy under two years old who had a stem cell transplant for SCID, so the T cells may come from the graft donor.

This clonotype was counted many times. The genes are TRBV6-5 and TRBJ2-4; 9 bases are shared with TRBD2. The CDR3 consists of 17 residues. Trimming took 2 bases from V and 2 from J; bases not matched to a gene: 7. Per germline, CDR1 MNHEY and CDR2 SVGAGI. CDR3 protein: CASSYGAGTSPKNIQYF. In DNA, the CDR3 is TGTGCCAGCAGTTACGGCGCCGGGACTAGCCCCAAAAACATTCAGTACTTC.

This clonotype was seen a few times. V is TRBV24-1 and J is TRBJ2-7; no reliable D call. Germline CDR1 and CDR2: KGHDR and SFDVKD. V was cut by 7 bases and J by 3 bases, with 12 bases left in between. CDR3 length: 13 amino acids. This chain's CDR3 is CATSIGPGYEQYF. Here the CDR3 DNA reads TGTGCCACCAGCATCGGACCTGGCTACGAGCAGTACTTC.

This clonotype was observed a single time. Mismatch with germline at one junction end may stem from a read error. The chain employs TRBV7-9 and TRBJ2-1; 7 nucleotides agree with TRBD1. This CDR3 spans 12 amino acids. The V gene's germline CDR1 is SEHNR and CDR2 FQNEAQ (reference sequence). CDR3 DNA sequence: TGTGCCAGCAGCCCTCAAACCCCGACAGGGAACTTC. This sequence encodes CASSPQTPTGNF.

This clonotype was observed a few times. This chain connects TRBV5-1 to TRBJ2-7; 11 bases are a match to TRBD1. Germline trimming cut 4 bases from V and 3 bases from J; bases unmatched to any gene: 9. Looked up from germline, CDR1 is SGHRS and CDR2 is YFSETQ. This CDR3 has 16 amino acids. CDR3 coding DNA: TGCGCCAGCAGCCGCGTGGGACAGGGGGTTGGCTACGAGCAGTACTTC. Translating it yields CASSRVGQGVGYEQYF.

This clonotype turned up a few times. The rearrangement links TRBV5-4 to TRBJ2-4; D unclear. Trimming cost V 0 bases and J 0 bases, with 7 bases left between them. This CDR3 region has 15 residues. Germline V gene sequence: CDR1 SGHNT, CDR2 YYREEE (reference sequence). The CDR3 loop is CASSLVQKAKNIQYF. CDR3 DNA: TGTGCCAGCAGCTTGGTCCAGAAAGCCAAAAACATTCAGTACTTC. The whole variable domain, remainder taken from reference TRBV5-4 and TRBJ2-4, is ETGVTQSPTHLIKTRGQQVTLRCSSQSGHNTVSWYQQALGQGPQFIFQYYREEENGRGNFPPRFSGLQFPNYSSELNVNALELDDSALYLCASSLVQKAKNIQYFGAGTRLSVL.

This clonotype was picked up a small number of times. The chain has TRBV3-1 and TRBJ2-3; TRBD2 matches at 9 bases. The CDR3 covers 20 residues. Germline loops: CDR1 LGHDT, CDR2 YNNKEL (reference sequence). The junction had 21 bases not matched to a gene; V was cut back by 8 bases and J by 0 bases. Written as DNA, the CDR3 is TGTGCCAGCGGTCCCGCACTCATAGCGGGGGCCCTCCCTAGCACAGATACGCAGTATTTT. The encoded protein is CASGPALIAGALPSTDTQYF.

The V gene is TRBV12-3 or TRBV12-4, the J gene TRBJ1-2; D gene unclear. This CDR3 has 13 amino acids. The V end was cut by 6 bases, the J end by 1 base, with 9 bases between. The CDR3, as DNA: TGTGCCAGCAGCCCCGTGGGTAACTATGGCTACACCTTC. Translated: CASSPVGNYGYTF.

This clonotype was detected a few times. This chain joins TRBV9 and TRBJ2-3; a possible D gene is TRBD2 (6 bases). The CDR3 is 16 residues long. V lost 0 bases, J lost 2 bases, and 13 bases lay in between. CDR1 and CDR2 (germline): SGDLS, YYNGEE. The CDR3 spells CASSVGRRGPTDTQYF. CDR3 in DNA: TGTGCCAGCAGCGTAGGCCGGCGGGGTCCCACAGATACGCAGTATTTT. Full variable domain (outside the CDR3, taken from reference TRBV9 and TRBJ2-3): DSGVTQTPKHLITATGQRVTLRCSPRSGDLSVYWYQQSLDQGLQFLIQYYNGEERAKGNILERFSAQQFPDLHSELNLSSLELGDSALYFCASSVGRRGPTDTQYFGPGTRLTVL.